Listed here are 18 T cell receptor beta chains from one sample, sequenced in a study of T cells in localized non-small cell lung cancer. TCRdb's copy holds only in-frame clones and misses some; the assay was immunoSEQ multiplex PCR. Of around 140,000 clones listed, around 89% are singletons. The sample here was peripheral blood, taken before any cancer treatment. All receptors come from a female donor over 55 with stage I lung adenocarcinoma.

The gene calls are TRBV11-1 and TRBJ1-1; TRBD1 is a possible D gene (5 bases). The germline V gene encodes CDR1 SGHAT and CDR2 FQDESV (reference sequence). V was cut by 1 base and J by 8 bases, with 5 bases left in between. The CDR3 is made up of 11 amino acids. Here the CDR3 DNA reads TGTGCCAGCAGCTTAGACAGGGAAGCTTTCTTT. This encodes CASSLDREAFF.

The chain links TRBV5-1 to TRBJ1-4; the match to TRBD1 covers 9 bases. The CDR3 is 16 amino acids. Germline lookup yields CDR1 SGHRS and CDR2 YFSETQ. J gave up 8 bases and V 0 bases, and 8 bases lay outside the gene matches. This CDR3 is CASSLEAGTGYEKLFF. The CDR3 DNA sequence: TGCGCCAGCAGCTTGGAGGCGGGGACAGGGTACGAAAAACTGTTTTTT.

The CDR3 DNA reads as TGTGCCAGCAGCTTGGTGCTGACGCCCCAAGAGACCCAGTACTTC. Protein product: CASSLVLTPQETQYF. The chain carries TRBV5-8 and TRBJ2-5; D is ambiguous. Germline CDR1 SGHTS, CDR2 YDEGEE. CDR3 length: 15 amino acids. Trimming removed 0 bases from V and 1 base from J, with 10 bases in between.

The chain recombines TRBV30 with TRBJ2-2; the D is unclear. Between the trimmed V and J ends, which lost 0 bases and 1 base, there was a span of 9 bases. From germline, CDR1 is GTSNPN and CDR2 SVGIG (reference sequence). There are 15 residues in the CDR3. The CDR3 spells CAWSVVRLNTGELFF. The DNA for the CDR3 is TGTGCCTGGAGTGTTGTTAGGTTGAACACCGGGGAGCTGTTTTTT.

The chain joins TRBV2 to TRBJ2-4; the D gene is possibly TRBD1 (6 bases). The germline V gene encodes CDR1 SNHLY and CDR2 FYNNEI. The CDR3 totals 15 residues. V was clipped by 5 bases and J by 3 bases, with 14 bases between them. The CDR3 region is CASSPDRMLKNIQYF. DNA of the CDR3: TGTGCCAGCAGTCCAGACAGGATGCTCAAAAACATTCAGTACTTC.

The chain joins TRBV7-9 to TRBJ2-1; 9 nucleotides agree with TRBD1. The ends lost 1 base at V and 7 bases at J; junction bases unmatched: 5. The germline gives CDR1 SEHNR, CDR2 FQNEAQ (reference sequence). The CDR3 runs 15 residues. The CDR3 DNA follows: TGTGCCAGCAGCTTAGATGACAGGGGGGAGAATGAGCAGTTCTTC. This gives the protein CASSLDDRGENEQFF.

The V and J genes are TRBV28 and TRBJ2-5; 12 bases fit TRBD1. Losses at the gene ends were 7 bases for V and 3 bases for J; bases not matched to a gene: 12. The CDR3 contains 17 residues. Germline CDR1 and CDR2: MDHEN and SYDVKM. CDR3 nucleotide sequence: TGTGCCAGCAAAACCTGGGCCGGGACAGGGGGCGAAGAGACCCAGTACTTC. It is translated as CASKTWAGTGGEETQYF.

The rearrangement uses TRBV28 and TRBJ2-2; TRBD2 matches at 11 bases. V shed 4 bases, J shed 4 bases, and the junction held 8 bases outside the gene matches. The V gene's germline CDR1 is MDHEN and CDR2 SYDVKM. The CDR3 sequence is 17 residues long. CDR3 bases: TGTGCCAGCAGTTCCATGACACTAGCGGGAGCCACCGGGGAGCTGTTTTTT. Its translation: CASSSMTLAGATGELFF.

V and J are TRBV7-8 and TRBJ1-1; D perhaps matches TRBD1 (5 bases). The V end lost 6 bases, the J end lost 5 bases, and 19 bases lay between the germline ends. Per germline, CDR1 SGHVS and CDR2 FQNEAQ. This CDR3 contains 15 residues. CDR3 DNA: TGTGCCAGCAGGGGGACGGGGCCCCAGACTACTGAAGCTTTCTTT. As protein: CASRGTGPQTTEAFF.

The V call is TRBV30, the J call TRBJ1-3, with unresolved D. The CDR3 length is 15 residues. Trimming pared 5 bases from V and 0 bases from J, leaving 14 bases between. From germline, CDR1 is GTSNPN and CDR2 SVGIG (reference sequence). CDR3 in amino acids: CAWAFPKSSGNTIYF. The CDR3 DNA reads TGTGCCTGGGCCTTTCCCAAGAGCTCTGGAAACACCATATATTTT.

In DNA form, the CDR3 reads TGTGCCAGCAGTGCGGACAGGACATCACCCCTCCACTTT. This codes for CASSADRTSPLHF. This rearrangement joins TRBV2 to TRBJ1-6, with TRBD1 matching 7 bases. This CDR3 has 13 amino acids. The J segment lost 10 bases and the V segment lost 4 bases, leaving 4 bases of the junction unmatched. CDR1 SNHLY and CDR2 FYNNEI come from the germline V gene.

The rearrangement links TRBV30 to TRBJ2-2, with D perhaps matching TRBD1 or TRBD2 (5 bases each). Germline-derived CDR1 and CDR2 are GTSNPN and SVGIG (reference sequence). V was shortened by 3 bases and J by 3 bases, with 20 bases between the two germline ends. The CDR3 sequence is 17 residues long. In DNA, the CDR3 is TGTGCCTGGAGCTTAGGACAACTCCTGCGGGACACCGGGGAGCTGTTTTTT. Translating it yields CAWSLGQLLRDTGELFF.

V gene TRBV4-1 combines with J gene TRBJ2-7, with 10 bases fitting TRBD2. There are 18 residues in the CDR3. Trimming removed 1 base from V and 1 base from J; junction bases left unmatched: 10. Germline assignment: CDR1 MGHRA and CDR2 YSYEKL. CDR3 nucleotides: TGCGCCAGCAGCCAAGTGGCTAGCGGGGGCCTCCTTTCCTACGAGCAGTACTTC. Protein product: CASSQVASGGLLSYEQYF.

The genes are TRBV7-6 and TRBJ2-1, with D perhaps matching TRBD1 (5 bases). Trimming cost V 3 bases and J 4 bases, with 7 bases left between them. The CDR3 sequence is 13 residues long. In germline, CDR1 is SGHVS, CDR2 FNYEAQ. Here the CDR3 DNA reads TGTGCCAGCAGCTTTGGACATTACAATGAGCAGTTCTTC. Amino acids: CASSFGHYNEQFF.

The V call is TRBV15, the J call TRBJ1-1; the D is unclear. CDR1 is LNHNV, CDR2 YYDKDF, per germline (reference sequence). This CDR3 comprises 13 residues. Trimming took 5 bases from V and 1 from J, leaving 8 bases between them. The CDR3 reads CATSVVGNTEAFF. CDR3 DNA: TGTGCCACCAGCGTCGTCGGGAACACTGAAGCTTTCTTT.

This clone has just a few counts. The DNA of the CDR3 is TGTGCCAGCAGGACTGCGACAGGGTTCACTGAAGCTTTCTTT. It translates to CASRTATGFTEAFF. V gene TRBV6-1 combines with J gene TRBJ1-1; 7 nucleotides agree with TRBD1. V was clipped by 6 bases and J by 4 bases; unmatched bases: 8. The CDR3 length is 14 residues. Germline V gene sequence: CDR1 MNHNS, CDR2 SASEGT.

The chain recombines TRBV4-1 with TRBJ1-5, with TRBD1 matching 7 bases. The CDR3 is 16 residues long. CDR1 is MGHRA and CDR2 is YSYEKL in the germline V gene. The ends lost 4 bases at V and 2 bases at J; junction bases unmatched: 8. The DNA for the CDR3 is TGCGCCAGCAGCCGCCTCCCCGGGACAGGCAATCAGCCCCAGCATTTT. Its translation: CASSRLPGTGNQPQHF.

The CDR3 coding sequence is TGTGCCAGCAGCTTAGCGCTAGCGGACAATGAGCAGTTCTTC. Translating it yields CASSLALADNEQFF. The chain uses TRBV7-7 and TRBJ2-1; TRBD2 aligns across 7 bases. This CDR3 region has 14 residues. The V and J ends lost 0 bases and 5 bases, in that order; junction bases with no gene match: 1. Germline V CDR1 and CDR2: SSHAT, FNYEAQ (reference sequence).